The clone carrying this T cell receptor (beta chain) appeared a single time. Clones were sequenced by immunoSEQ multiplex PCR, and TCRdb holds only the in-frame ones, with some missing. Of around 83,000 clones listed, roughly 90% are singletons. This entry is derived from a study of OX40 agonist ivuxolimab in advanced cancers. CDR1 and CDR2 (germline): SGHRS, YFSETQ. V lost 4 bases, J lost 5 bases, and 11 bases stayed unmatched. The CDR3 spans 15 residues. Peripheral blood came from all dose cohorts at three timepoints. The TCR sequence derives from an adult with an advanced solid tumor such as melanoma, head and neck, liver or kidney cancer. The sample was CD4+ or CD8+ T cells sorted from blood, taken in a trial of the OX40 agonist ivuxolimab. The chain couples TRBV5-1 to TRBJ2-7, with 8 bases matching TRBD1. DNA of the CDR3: TGCGCCAGCAGCGACCGGACAGGGCGGCCCCACGAGCAGTACTTC. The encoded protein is CASSDRTGRPHEQYF.